This T cell receptor (beta chain) was observed in a study of blood T cells in healthy people across ages. The CDR3 extends over 18 amino acids. V shed 6 bases, J shed 1 base, and the junction held 8 bases outside the gene matches. With a J-beta primer mix and a sample-barcoded 5' primer, a second PCR ran about 7 to 12 cycles. Using its own MiXCR run on the 5' RACE reads, TCRdb lists one record per CDR3 protein. The sample lists some 860,000 distinct CDR3 sequences; 45% to 70% were seen once. Sequenced: blood. The rearrangement joins TRBV12-3 or TRBV12-4 to TRBJ2-1, with 14 nucleotides matching TRBD2. This receptor was identified in a man between 40 and 49 years old in good health. CDR3 bases: TGTGCCAGCAGATCCGGGACTAGCGGGGGAGAATCCTACAATGAGCAGTTCTTC. Translated, it gives CASRSGTSGGESYNEQFF.